This record looks at one T cell receptor (beta chain) sequence and its context. What it recognizes is unknown. These data originate in a study of cytomegalovirus exposure and HLA in healthy donors. Across the study: The 95 to 150 validation repertoires were produced on the same platform as the 550 to 700 repertoires of the first cohort. This was reported in a later analysis. The study, taken as a whole, reports: It was reported that the classifier diagnosed cytomegalovirus status with high specificity and sensitivity in both the original and validation cohorts. TCR clusters originating in the first cohort tended to co-occur in the approximately 130 validation repertoires, according to a later analysis.

Assay used: immunoSEQ multiplex PCR; TCRdb lists only in-frame clones, some missing. The repertoire includes about 160,000 clones, around 92% of them detected once, and around 3.8% sits in the top ten. The V and J ends lost 7 bases and 6 bases respectively, with 9 bases between them. The CDR3 has 12 residues. Germline V gene lookup returns CDR1 MNHEY and CDR2 SMNVEV (reference sequence). Specimen: PBMCs. This chain uses TRBV27 with TRBJ1-4; tentatively, D is TRBD1 (6 bases). The sequence was collected from a man aged 18 to 30 in good health and CMV-seropositive. CDR3 nucleotides: TGTGCCAGCATGGGGGCGGATGAAAAACTGTTTTTT. This codes for CASMGADEKLFF.